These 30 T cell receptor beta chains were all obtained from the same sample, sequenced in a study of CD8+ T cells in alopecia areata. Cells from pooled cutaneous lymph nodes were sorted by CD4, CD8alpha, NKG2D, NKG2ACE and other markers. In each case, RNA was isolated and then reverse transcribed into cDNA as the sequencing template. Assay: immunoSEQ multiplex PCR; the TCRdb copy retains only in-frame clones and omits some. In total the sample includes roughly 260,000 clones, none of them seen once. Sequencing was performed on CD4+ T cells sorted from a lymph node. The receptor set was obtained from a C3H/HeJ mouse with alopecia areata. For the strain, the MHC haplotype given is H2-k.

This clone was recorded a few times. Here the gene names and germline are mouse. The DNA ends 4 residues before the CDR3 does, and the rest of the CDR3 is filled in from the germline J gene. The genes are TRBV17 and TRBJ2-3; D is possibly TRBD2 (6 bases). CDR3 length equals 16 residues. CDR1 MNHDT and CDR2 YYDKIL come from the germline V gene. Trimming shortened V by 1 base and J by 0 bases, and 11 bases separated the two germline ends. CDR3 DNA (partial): TGTGCTAGCAGTAGAGGCTGGGGTACTAGTGCAGAA. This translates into CASSRGWGTSAE. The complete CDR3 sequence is CASSRGWGTSAETLYF.

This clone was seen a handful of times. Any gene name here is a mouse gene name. Partial CDR3 DNA: TGTGCCAGCACCCAGACAGGGGGAGGTGCAGAA. It encodes CASTQTGGGAE. The entire CDR3 sequence reads CASTQTGGGAETLYF. This chain uses TRBV19 with TRBJ2-3; 9 bases align to TRBD1. The CDR3 end is not reached by the read, which stops 4 residues before it; the germline J gene fills it in. Germline CDR1 FNHDT, CDR2 SITEND (reference sequence). The V and J ends lost 6 bases and 1 base, in that order; junction bases with no gene match: 6. This CDR3 region has 15 residues.

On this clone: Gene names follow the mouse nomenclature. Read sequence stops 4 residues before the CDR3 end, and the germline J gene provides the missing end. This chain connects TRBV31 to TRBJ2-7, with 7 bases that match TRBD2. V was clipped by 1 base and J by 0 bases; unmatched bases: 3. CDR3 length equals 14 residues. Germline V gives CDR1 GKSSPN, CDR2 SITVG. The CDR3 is CAWSRGGSSYEQYF. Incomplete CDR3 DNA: TGTGCCTGGAGTCGGGGGGGAAGCTCCTAT.

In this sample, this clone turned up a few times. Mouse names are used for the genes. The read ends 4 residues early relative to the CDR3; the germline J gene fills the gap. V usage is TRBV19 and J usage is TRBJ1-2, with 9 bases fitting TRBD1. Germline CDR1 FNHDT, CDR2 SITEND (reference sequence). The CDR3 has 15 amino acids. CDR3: CASRPAGTGRSDYTF. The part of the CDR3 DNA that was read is TGTGCCAGCAGGCCCGCCGGGACAGGGCGGTCC.

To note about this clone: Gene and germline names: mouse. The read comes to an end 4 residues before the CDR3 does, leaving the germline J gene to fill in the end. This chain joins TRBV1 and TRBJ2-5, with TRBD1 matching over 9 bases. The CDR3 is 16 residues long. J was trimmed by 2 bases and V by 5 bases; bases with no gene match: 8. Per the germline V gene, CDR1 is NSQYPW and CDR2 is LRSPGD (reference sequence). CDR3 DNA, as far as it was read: TGCACCTGCAGTCCCGGGACAGGGAGGGGCCAAGAC. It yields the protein CTCSPGTGRGQD. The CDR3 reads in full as CTCSPGTGRGQDTQYF.

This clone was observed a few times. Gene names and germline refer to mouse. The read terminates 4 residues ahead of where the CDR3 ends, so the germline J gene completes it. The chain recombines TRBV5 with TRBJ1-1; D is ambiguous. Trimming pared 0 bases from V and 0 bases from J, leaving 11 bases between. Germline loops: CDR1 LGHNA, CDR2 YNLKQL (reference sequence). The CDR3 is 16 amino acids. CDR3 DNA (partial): TGTGCCAGCAGCCAAGATGACGACAAAACAAACACA. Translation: CASSQDDDKTNT. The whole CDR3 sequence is CASSQDDDKTNTEVFF.

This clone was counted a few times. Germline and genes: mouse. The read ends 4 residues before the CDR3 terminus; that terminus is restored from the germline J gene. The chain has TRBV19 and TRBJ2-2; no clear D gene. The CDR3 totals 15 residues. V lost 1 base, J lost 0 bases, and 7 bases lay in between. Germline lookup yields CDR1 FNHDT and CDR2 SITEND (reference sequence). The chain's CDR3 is CASSIRVANTGQLYF. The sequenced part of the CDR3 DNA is TGTGCCAGCAGTATAAGGGTTGCAAACACCGGG.

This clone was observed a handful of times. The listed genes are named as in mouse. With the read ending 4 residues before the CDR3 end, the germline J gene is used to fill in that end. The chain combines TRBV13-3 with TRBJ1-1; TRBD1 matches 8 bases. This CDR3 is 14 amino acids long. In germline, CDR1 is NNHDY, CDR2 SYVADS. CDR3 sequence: CASSDPQGAREVFF. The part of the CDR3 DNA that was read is TGTGCCAGCAGTGATCCGCAGGGGGCGCGA.

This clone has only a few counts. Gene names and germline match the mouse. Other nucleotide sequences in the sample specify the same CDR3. Incomplete CDR3 DNA: TGCACCTGCAGTGCAGGGCAGGGCAACACA. Its protein product is CTCSAGQGNT. The whole CDR3 region reads CTCSAGQGNTEVFF. The rearrangement uses TRBV1 and TRBJ1-1; TRBD1 might be the D (5 bases). The DNA ends 4 residues before the CDR3 does, and the rest of the CDR3 is filled in from the germline J gene. Trimming removed 1 base from V and 2 bases from J, with 8 bases in between. From germline, CDR1 is NSQYPW and CDR2 LRSPGD (reference sequence). CDR3 length: 14 residues.

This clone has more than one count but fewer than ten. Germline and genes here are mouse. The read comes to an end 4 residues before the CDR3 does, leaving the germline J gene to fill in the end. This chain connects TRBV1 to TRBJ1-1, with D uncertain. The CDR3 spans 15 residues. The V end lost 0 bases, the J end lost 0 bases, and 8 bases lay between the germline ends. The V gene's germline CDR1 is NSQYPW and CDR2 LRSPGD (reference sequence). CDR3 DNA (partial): TGCACCTGCAGTGCAGATCCCCAGTCAAACACA. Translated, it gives CTCSADPQSNT. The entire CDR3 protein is CTCSADPQSNTEVFF.

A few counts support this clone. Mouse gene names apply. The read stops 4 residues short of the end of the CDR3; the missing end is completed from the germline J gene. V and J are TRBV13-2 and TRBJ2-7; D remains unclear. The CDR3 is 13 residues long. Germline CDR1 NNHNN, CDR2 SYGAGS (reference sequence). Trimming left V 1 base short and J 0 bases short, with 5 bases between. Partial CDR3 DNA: TGTGCCAGCGGTGATCACAACTCCTAT. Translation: CASGDHNSY. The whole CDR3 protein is CASGDHNSYEQYF.

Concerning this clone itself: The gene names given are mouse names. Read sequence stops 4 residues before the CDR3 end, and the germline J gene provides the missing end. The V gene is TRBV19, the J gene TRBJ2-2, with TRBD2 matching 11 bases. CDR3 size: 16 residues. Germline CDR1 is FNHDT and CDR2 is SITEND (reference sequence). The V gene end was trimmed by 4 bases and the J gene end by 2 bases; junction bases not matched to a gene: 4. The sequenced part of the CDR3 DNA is TGTGCCAGCAGTCGGACTGGGGGGCCGAACACCGGG. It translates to CASSRTGGPNTG. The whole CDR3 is CASSRTGGPNTGQLYF.

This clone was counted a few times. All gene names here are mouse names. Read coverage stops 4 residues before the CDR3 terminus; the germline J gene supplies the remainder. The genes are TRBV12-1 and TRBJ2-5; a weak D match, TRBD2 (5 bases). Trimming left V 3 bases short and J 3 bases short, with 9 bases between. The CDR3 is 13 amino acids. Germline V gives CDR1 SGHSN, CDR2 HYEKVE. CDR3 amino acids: CASSVGVQDTQYF. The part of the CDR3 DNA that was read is TGTGCCAGCTCTGTTGGGGTGCAAGAC.

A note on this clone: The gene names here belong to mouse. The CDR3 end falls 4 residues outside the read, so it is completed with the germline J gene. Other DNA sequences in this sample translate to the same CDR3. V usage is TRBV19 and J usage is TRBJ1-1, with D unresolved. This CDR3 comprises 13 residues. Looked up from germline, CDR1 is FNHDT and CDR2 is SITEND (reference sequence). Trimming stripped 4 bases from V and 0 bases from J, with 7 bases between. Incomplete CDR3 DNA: TGTGCCAGCAGTCCCTCAGAGAACACA. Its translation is CASSPSENT. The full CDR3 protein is CASSPSENTEVFF.

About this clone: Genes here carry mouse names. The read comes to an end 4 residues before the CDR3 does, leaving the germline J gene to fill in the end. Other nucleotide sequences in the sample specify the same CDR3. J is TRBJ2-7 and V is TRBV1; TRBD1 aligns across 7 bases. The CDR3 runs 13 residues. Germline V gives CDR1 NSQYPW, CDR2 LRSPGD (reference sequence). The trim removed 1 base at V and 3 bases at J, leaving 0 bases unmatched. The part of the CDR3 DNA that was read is TGCACCTGCAGTGCAGCAGGGGGCTAT. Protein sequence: CTCSAAGGY. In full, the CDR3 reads CTCSAAGGYEQYF.

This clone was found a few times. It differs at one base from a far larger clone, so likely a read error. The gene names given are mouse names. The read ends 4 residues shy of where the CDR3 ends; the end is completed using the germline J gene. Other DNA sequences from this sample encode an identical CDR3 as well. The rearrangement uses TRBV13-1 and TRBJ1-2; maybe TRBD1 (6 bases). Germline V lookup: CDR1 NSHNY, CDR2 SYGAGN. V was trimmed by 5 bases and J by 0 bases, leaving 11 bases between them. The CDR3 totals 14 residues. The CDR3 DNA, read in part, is TGTGCCAGCAGCCCCGGGACAACAAACTCC. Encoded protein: CASSPGTTNS. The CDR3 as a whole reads CASSPGTTNSDYTF.

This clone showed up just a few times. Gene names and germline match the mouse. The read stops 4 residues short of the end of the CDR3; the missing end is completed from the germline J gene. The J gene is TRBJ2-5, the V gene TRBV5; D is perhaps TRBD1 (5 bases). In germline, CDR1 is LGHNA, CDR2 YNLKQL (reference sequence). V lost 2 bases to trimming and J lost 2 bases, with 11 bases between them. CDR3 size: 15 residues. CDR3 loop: CASSQIGVIQDTQYF. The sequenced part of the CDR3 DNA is TGTGCCAGCAGCCAAATAGGGGTGATCCAAGAC.

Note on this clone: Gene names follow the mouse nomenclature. Partial CDR3 DNA: TGTGCCAGCAGCCCCAGGGGAGGCACCGGG. Its protein product is CASSPRGGTG. The CDR3 in full is CASSPRGGTGQLYF. This chain uses TRBV5 with TRBJ2-2; weak D call: TRBD1 (6 bases). Sequencing ends 4 residues short of the CDR3 end; the germline J gene provides the rest. The CDR3 extends over 14 amino acids. Germline V lookup: CDR1 LGHNA, CDR2 YNLKQL (reference sequence). Trimming took off 4 bases at V and 4 bases at J, with 10 bases between the two ends.

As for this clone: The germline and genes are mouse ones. The part of the CDR3 DNA that was read is TGTGCCAGCAGCCAAGATCGGGACAGGGATTCGCCC. Translated: CASSQDRDRDSP. The whole CDR3 protein reads CASSQDRDRDSPLYF. The V gene is TRBV5, the J gene TRBJ1-6; the match to TRBD1 covers 9 bases. The DNA ends 3 residues before the CDR3 does, and the rest of the CDR3 is filled in from the germline J gene. TRBJ1-6 is filed as an ORF, its function uncertain. Unmatched junction bases numbered 2, after V lost 0 bases and J lost 8 bases. Germline-derived CDR1 and CDR2 are LGHNA and YNLKQL (reference sequence). The CDR3 loop spans 15 amino acids.

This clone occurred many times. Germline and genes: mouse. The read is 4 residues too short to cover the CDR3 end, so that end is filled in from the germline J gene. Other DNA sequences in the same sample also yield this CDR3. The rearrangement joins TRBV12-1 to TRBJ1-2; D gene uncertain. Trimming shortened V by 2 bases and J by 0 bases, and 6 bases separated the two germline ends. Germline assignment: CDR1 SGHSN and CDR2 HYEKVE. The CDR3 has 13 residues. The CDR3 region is CASSPSPNSDYTF. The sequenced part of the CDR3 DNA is TGTGCCAGCTCTCCCAGCCCAAACTCC.

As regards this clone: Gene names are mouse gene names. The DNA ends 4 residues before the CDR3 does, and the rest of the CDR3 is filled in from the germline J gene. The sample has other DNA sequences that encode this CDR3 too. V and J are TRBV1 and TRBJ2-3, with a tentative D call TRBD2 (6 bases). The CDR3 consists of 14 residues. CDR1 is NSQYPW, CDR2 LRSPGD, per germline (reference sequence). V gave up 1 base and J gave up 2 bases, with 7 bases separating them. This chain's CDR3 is CTCSAGGDAETLYF. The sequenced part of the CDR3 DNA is TGCACCTGCAGTGCAGGGGGGGATGCAGAA.

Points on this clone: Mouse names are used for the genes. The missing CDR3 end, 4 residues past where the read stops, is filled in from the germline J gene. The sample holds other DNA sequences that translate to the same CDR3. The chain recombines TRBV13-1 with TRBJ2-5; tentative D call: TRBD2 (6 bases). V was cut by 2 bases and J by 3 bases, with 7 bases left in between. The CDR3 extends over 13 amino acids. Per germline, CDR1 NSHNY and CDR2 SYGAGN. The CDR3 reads CASSDLGQDTQYF. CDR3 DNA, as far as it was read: TGTGCCAGCAGTGACCTGGGGCAAGAC.

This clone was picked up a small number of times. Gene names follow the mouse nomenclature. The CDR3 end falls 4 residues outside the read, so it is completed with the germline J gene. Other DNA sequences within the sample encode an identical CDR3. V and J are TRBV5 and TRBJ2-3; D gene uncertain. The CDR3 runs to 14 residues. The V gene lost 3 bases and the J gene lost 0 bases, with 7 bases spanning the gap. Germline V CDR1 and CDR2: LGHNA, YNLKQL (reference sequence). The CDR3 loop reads CASSQTSSAETLYF. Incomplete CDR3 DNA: TGTGCCAGCAGCCAGACATCTAGTGCAGAA.

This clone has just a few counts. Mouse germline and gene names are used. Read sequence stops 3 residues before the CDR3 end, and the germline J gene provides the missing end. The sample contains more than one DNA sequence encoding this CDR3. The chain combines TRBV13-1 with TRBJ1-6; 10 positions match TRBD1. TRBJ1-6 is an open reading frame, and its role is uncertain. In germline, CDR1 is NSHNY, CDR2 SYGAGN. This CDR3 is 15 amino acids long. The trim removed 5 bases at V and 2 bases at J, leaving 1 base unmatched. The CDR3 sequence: CASRGQGAYNSPLYF. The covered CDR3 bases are TGTGCCAGCAGAGGACAGGGGGCCTATAATTCGCCC.

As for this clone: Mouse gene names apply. CDR3 residues: CTCSAGRDRVNSPLYF. Incomplete CDR3 DNA: TGCACCTGCAGTGCAGGCCGGGACAGGGTTAATTCGCCC. This chain connects TRBV1 to TRBJ1-6, with TRBD1 identical over 9 bases. The read halts 3 residues ahead of the CDR3 end, with the missing end drawn from the germline J gene. TRBJ1-6 is annotated as an ORF whose role is uncertain. There are 16 residues in the CDR3. Germline assignment: CDR1 NSQYPW and CDR2 LRSPGD (reference sequence). V trimming: 1 base; J trimming: 6 bases; junction bases outside the gene matches: 4.

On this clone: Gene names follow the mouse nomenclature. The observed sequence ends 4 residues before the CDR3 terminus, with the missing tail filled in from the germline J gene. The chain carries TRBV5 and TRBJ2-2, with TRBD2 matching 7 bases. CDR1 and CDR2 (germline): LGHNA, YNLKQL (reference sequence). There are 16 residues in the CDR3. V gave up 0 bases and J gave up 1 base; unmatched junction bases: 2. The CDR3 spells CASSQELGLNTGQLYF. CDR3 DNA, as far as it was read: TGTGCCAGCAGCCAAGAACTGGGGTTAAACACCGGG.

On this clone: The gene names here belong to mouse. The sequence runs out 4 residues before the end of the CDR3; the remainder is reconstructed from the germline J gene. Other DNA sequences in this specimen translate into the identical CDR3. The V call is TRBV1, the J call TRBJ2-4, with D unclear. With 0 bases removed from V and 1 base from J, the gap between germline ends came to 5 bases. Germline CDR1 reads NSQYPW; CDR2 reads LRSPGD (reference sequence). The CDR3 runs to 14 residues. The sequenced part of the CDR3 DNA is TGCACCTGCAGTGCAGATCCTGGTCAAAAC. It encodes CTCSADPGQN. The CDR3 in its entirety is CTCSADPGQNTLYF.

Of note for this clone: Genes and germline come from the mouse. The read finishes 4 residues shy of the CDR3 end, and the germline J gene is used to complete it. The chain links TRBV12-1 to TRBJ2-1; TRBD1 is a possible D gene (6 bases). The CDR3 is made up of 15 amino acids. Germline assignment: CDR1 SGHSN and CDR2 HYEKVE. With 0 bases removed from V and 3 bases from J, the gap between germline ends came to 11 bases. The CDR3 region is CASSLPGQLYAEQFF. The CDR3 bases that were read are TGTGCCAGCTCTCTCCCCGGACAGCTCTATGCT. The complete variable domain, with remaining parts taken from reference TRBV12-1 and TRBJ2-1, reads DSGVVQSPRHIIKEKGGRSVLTCIPISGHSNVVWYQQTLGKELKFLIQHYEKVERDKGFLPSRFSVQQFDDYHSEMNMSALELEDSAMYFCASSLPGQLYAEQFFGPGTRLTVL.

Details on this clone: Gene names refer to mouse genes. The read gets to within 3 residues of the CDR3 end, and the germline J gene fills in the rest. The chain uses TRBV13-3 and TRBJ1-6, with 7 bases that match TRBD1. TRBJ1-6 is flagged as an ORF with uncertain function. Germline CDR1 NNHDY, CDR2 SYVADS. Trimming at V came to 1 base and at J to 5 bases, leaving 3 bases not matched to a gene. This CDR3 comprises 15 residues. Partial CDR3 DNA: TGTGCCAGCAGTGATTCCAGGGGGAATAATTCGCCC. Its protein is CASSDSRGNNSP. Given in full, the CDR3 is CASSDSRGNNSPLYF.

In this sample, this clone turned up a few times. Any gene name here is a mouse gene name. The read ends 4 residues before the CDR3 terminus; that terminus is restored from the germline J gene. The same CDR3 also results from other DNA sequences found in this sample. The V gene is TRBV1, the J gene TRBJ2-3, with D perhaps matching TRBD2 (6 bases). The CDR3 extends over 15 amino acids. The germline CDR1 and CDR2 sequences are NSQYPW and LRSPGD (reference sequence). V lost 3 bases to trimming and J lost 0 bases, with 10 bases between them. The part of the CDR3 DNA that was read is TGCACCTGCAGTGCGTTGGGGACTAGTGCAGAA. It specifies CTCSALGTSAE. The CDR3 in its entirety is CTCSALGTSAETLYF.